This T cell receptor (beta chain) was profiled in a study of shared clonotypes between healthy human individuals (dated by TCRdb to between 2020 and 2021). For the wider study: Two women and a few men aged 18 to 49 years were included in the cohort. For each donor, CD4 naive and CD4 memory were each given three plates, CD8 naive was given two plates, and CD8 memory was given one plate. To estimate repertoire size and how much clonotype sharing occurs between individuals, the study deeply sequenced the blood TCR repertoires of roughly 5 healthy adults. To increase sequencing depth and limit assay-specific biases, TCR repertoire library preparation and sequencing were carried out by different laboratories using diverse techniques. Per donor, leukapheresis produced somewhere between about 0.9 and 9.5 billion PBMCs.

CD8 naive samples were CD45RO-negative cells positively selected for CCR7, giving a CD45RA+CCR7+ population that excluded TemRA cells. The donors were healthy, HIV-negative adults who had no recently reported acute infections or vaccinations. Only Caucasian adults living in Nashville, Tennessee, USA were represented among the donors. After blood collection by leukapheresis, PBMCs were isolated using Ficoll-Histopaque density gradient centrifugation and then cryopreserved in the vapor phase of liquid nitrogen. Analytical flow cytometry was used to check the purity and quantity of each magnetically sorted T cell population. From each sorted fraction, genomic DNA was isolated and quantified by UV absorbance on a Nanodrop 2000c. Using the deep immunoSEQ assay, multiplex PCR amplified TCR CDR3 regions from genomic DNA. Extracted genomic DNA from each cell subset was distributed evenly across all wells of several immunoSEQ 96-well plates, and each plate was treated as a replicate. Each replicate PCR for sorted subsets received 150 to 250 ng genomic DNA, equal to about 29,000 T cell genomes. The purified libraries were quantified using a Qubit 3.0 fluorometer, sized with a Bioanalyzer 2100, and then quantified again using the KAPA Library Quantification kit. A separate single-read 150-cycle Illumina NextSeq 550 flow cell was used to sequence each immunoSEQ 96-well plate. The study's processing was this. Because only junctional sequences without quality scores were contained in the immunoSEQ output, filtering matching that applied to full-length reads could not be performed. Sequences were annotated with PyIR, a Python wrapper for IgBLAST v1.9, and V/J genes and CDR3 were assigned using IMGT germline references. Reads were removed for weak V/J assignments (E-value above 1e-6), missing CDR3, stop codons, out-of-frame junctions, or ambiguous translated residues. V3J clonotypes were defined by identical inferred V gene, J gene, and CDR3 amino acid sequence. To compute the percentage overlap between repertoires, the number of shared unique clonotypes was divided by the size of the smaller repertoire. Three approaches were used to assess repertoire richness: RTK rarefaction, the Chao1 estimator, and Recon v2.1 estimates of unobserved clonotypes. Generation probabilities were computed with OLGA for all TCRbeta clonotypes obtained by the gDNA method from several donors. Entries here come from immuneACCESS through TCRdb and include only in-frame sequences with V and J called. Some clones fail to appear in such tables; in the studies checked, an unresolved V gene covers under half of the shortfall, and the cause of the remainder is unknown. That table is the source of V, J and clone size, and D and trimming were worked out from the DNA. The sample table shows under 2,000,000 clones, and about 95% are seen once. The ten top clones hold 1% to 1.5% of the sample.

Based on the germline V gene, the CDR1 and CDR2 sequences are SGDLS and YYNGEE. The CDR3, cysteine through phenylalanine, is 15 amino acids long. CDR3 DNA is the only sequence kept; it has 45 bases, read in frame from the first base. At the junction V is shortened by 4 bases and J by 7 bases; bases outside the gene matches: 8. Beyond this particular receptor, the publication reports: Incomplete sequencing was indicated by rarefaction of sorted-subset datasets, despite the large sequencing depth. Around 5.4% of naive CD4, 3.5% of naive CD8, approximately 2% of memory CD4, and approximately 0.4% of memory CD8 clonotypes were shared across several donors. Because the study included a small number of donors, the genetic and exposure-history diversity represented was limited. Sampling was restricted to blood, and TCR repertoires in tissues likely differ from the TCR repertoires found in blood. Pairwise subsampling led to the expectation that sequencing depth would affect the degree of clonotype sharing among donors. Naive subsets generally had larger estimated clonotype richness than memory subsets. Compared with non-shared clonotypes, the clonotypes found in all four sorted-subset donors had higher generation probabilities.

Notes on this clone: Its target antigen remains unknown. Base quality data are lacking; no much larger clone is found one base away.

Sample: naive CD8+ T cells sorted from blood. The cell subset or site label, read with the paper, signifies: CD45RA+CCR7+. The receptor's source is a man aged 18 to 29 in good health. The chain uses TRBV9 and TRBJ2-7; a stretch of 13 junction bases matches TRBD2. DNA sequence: TGTGCCAGCAGCCCCTTAGGACTAGCGGGAGAAGAGCAGTACTTC. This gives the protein CASSPLGLAGEEQYF.